The entry that follows covers one TCR beta chain sequence. Its antigen is as yet unknown. Over several immunoSEQ plates, each subset's genomic DNA was distributed in even portions. Approximately 27,000 T cell genomes, or around 290 ng DNA, went into replicate PCRs of unsorted PBMC. The data were produced by immunoSEQ multiplex PCR, yet TCRdb's version contains in-frame clones alone and is incomplete. The sample has 490,000 or so clones, 76% seen once. Among the donors, all were Caucasian adults who lived in Nashville, Tennessee. These data are taken from a study of shared clonotypes between healthy human individuals. Study-wide results and caveats: Sequencing depth was expected to influence donor clonotype sharing.

This CDR3 contains 17 residues. V gave up 5 bases and J gave up 5 bases, with 24 bases separating them. Germline V gene sequence: CDR1 MNHEY, CDR2 SMNVEV (reference sequence). The rearrangement links TRBV27 to TRBJ2-5; D is possibly TRBD2 (6 bases). Sequenced material: PBMCs. This receptor was identified in a woman aged 40 to 50 in good health. Some clones in this sample may be carry-over from other donors' samples. The CDR3 coding sequence is TGTGCCAGCAGTCCCTGCGGGGTTCGGGAGATTAAGGAGACCCAGTACTTC. It codes for CASSPCGVREIKETQYF.